These 13 T cell receptor beta chains were all obtained from the same sample, sequenced in a study of T cell responses to AZD1222 COVID-19 vaccine (dated by TCRdb to the early 2020s). Library preparation was by the immunoSEQ multiplex PCR assay. Drawn from immuneACCESS, this table holds only the in-frame rearrangements with V and J called that TCRdb kept. Clones are partly lost; checked studies trace under half to an unresolved V gene and leave the rest unexplained. This sample comprises over 65,000 clones, more than 70% of them detected only once. Less than 9% of the sample is taken by the ten largest. The time point label here, explained by the study, means: about 28 days (+/-7) after the second vaccine dose. The sequencing used peripheral blood, collected 28 days after the second AZD1222 dose. Every receptor here comes from an adult who received the AZD1222 COVID-19 vaccine.

This chain connects TRBV4-1 to TRBJ2-5; perhaps TRBD2 as D (6 bases). Per the germline V gene, CDR1 is MGHRA and CDR2 is YSYEKL. Trimming cost V 0 bases and J 4 bases, with 9 bases left between them. The CDR3 sequence is 14 residues long. The CDR3 loop is CASSQEGGTETQYF. CDR3 DNA: TGCGCCAGCAGCCAAGAGGGCGGGACAGAGACCCAGTACTTC.

V and J are TRBV6-5 and TRBJ1-3, with TRBD1 as a possible D gene (5 bases). The V end lost 4 bases, the J end lost 0 bases, and 7 bases lay between the germline ends. The germline V gene encodes CDR1 MNHEY and CDR2 SVGAGI. The CDR3 length is 14 residues. CDR3 DNA sequence: TGTGCCAGCAGTTCAGGGCACTCTGGAAACACCATATATTTT. Translating gives CASSSGHSGNTIYF.

The genes are TRBV5-8 and TRBJ2-1; TRBD1 might be the D (6 bases). Trimming removed 3 bases at V and 10 bases at J, with 11 bases between. The CDR3 runs to 12 residues. Germline CDR1 SGHTS, CDR2 YDEGEE. As DNA, the CDR3 is TGTGCCAGCAGCTGGAGTACAGGGGAGCAGTTCTTC. This gives the protein CASSWSTGEQFF.

The chain recombines TRBV12-5 with TRBJ2-7; 7 nucleotides line up with TRBD1. V shed 7 bases, J shed 2 bases, and the junction held 5 bases outside the gene matches. The CDR3 contains 13 residues. Germline-derived CDR1 and CDR2 are LGHNT and FRNRAP. This CDR3 reads CASVKTGTYEQYF. DNA of the CDR3: TGTGCTAGTGTTAAGACAGGGACCTACGAGCAGTACTTC.

This chain links TRBV4-3 with TRBJ1-3; maybe TRBD1 (5 bases). Germline CDR1 is LGHNA and CDR2 is YSLEER. This CDR3 comprises 15 residues. V lost 4 bases to trimming and J lost 0 bases, with 10 bases between them. The CDR3 region has the DNA TGCGCCAGCAGCCTCGGGACGGCCTCTGGAAACACCATATATTTT. Its translation is CASSLGTASGNTIYF.

This clone was observed a single time. The chain carries TRBV28 and TRBJ1-2; D is perhaps TRBD1 (5 bases). There are 13 residues in the CDR3. The ends were cut back, 2 bases at V and 5 bases at J, with 9 bases in the middle. CDR1 and CDR2 from the germline V gene are MDHEN and SYDVKM. CDR3 nucleotide sequence: TGTGCCAGCAGTTTAGTAGGGGAGTATGGCTACACCTTC. This gives the protein CASSLVGEYGYTF.

This clone has a handful of counts. The chain is built from TRBV5-1 and TRBJ2-7, with D possibly TRBD1 on 5 matching bases. This CDR3 comprises 13 residues. Trimming stripped 4 bases from V and 7 bases from J, with 15 bases between. Per the germline V gene, CDR1 is SGHRS and CDR2 is YFSETQ. CDR3 in DNA: TGCGCCAGCAGCCTGCAGGGCGAAGCAGAGCAGTACTTC. As protein: CASSLQGEAEQYF.

The chain combines TRBV6-4 with TRBJ2-3; 10 bases line up with TRBD2. This CDR3 comprises 15 residues. V shed 6 bases and J 1 base; nucleotides not matched to a gene: 4. The V gene's germline CDR1 is MRHNA and CDR2 SNTAGT. CDR3 protein: CASSLGTSGTDTQYF. CDR3 bases: TGTGCCAGCAGCCTGGGGACTAGCGGCACAGATACGCAGTATTTT.

The chain has TRBV5-6 and TRBJ1-4; tentatively, D is TRBD1 (5 bases). Germline assignment: CDR1 SGHDT and CDR2 YYEEEE. The CDR3 runs to 14 residues. The germline V and J ends were trimmed by 2 bases and 8 bases, with 13 bases remaining between them. The CDR3 region is CASSLKGANEKLFF. CDR3 in DNA: TGTGCCAGCAGCTTAAAAGGGGCGAACGAAAAACTGTTTTTT.

This clone was counted a single time. The CDR3 spells CASSLEGRGGEKLFF. CDR3 bases: TGTGCCAGCAGCTTAGAGGGCAGGGGAGGCGAAAAACTGTTTTTT. The genes are TRBV7-9 and TRBJ1-4; the D gene is possibly TRBD1 (6 bases). The CDR3 has 15 residues. CDR1 is SEHNR and CDR2 is FQNEAQ in the germline V gene (reference sequence). With 1 base removed from V and 8 bases from J, the gap between germline ends came to 14 bases.

The chain employs TRBV6-5 and TRBJ2-5, with no clear D. This CDR3 contains 14 residues. CDR1 MNHEY and CDR2 SVGAGI come from the germline V gene. With 0 bases removed from V and 5 bases from J, the gap between germline ends came to 10 bases. The CDR3 DNA reads TGTGCCAGCAGTTACTCTGGGGTGGATGAGACCCAGTACTTC. Translated, it gives CASSYSGVDETQYF.

The chain has TRBV18 and TRBJ1-4; D is possibly TRBD1 (5 bases). The V end lost 4 bases, the J end lost 8 bases, and 20 bases lay between the germline ends. This CDR3 contains 16 residues. CDR1 is KGHSH, CDR2 LQKENI, per germline. The CDR3, as DNA: TGTGCCAGCTCACACGAGCCGGGGGTATCGGGCGAAAAACTGTTTTTT. It codes for CASSHEPGVSGEKLFF.

A word on this clone: At one end the junction does not follow the germline gene, possibly because of a read error. The rearrangement links TRBV28 to TRBJ1-6; TRBD1 matches at 8 bases. Germline V gene data show CDR1 as MDHEN and CDR2 as SYDVKM. The CDR3 runs 11 residues. The CDR3 DNA follows: TGTGCCACAAGGACAGGGTCCAGATGGGTCTTT. Amino acid sequence: CATRTGSRWVF.